This entry lists 6 T cell receptor beta chains sequenced from one sample in a study of blood T cell repertoires in COVID-19. Method: immunoSEQ multiplex PCR; TCRdb's copy keeps in-frame clones and lacks some. The profile shows fewer than 350,000 clones, about 87% of them singletons. Source material: peripheral blood. The receptors here all came from a woman aged 25-40 years with COVID-19, enrolled during active disease.

The V gene is TRBV2, the J gene TRBJ1-2; 10 positions match TRBD1. Looked up from germline, CDR1 is SNHLY and CDR2 is FYNNEI. V dropped 2 bases and J dropped 7; count of bases not matched to a gene: 4. The CDR3 runs to 14 residues. The CDR3 DNA is TGTGCCAGCAGTGAACGACAGGGGGCGACTGGCTACACCTTC. It specifies CASSERQGATGYTF.

V is TRBV24-1 and J is TRBJ2-5; 9 positions match TRBD1. The junction had 5 bases not matched to a gene; V was cut back by 3 bases and J by 4 bases. CDR3 length: 15 amino acids. CDR1 and CDR2 (germline): KGHDR, SFDVKD. CDR3 sequence (DNA): TGTGCCACCAGTGATGAAGGGACAGGGTCAGAGACCCAGTACTTC. As protein: CATSDEGTGSETQYF.

This sequence joins TRBV5-1 and TRBJ1-2; 7 nucleotides agree with TRBD1. The V gene's germline CDR1 is SGHRS and CDR2 YFSETQ. The CDR3 contains 15 residues. V trimming: 4 bases; J trimming: 6 bases; junction bases outside the gene matches: 12. As DNA, the CDR3 is TGCGCCAGCAGCCCGGGGACAGCCGGTCCGGATGGCTACACCTTC. This encodes CASSPGTAGPDGYTF.

The rearrangement uses TRBV19 and TRBJ1-2; D gene unclear. The CDR3 length is 13 residues. From germline, CDR1 is LNHDA and CDR2 SQIVND (reference sequence). V was cut by 2 bases and J by 8 bases, with 12 bases left in between. Here the CDR3 reads CASSILAGEGYTF. DNA for the CDR3: TGTGCCAGTAGTATATTGGCAGGCGAAGGCTACACCTTC.

J is TRBJ2-7 and V is TRBV6-6, with TRBD1 identical over 7 bases. Unmatched junction bases numbered 8, after V lost 7 bases and J lost 5 bases. CDR3 length equals 13 residues. Looked up from germline, CDR1 is MNHNY and CDR2 is SVGAGI (reference sequence). CDR3 in DNA: TGTGCCAGCAACGAGGACAGGTTGCACGAGCAGTACGTC. It codes for CASNEDRLHEQYV.

The rearrangement joins TRBV7-9 to TRBJ2-3, with TRBD2 matching 12 bases. V shed 8 bases, J shed 4 bases, and the junction held 4 bases outside the gene matches. The V gene's germline CDR1 is SEHNR and CDR2 FQNEAQ (reference sequence). This CDR3 contains 14 residues. CDR3 sequence (DNA): TGTGCCAGCCCCGGACTAGCGGGGTCAGATACGCAGTATTTT. It specifies CASPGLAGSDTQYF.